These 16 T cell receptor beta chains were all obtained from the same sample, sequenced in a study of response to subunit inactivated influenza vaccine. TCRdb fed the RT-PCR reads into MiXCR, producing one record per CDR3 protein. The data contain some 480,000 distinct CDR3 sequences, approximately 11% of them singletons. The sequenced sample was PBMCs from blood, obtained roughly 46 days after vaccination. These receptors came from a man between 50 and 59 years old who received an inactivated influenza vaccine.

This clonotype was picked up one time. This chain uses TRBV5-4 with TRBJ2-3; D is tentatively TRBD1 or TRBD2 (5 bases each). Germline CDR1 and CDR2: SGHNT and YYREEE (reference sequence). The CDR3 has 14 residues. V was trimmed by 6 bases and J by 2 bases, leaving 13 bases between them. The CDR3 protein is CASKRDGSTDTQYF. In DNA form, the CDR3 reads TGTGCCAGCAAGAGGGACGGTTCCACAGATACGCAGTATTTT.

With regard to this clonotype: A read error is possible here, since a much larger clone lies one base away. The chain carries TRBV28 and TRBJ2-5; D ambiguous. The germline V and J ends were trimmed by 6 bases and 1 base, with 3 bases remaining between them. In germline, CDR1 is MDHEN, CDR2 SYDVKM. The CDR3 spans 11 residues. In DNA, the CDR3 is TGTGCCAGCAGGGCCCAAGAGACCCAGTACTTC. Translation gives CASRAQETQYF.

The chain has TRBV10-3 and TRBJ2-7; possible D gene TRBD1, 6 bases. The germline V gene encodes CDR1 ENHRY and CDR2 SYGVKD. Trimming shortened V by 3 bases and J by 2 bases, and 17 bases separated the two germline ends. The CDR3 totals 16 residues. The CDR3 nucleotides read TGTGCCATCAGTGACCCCCCCGGGACAAATACCTACGAGCAGTACTTC. Its translation is CAISDPPGTNTYEQYF.

This clonotype was observed a handful of times. This chain joins TRBV9 and TRBJ2-2; 8 bases align to TRBD2. This CDR3 region has 16 residues. The J segment lost 3 bases and the V segment lost 2 bases, leaving 6 bases of the junction unmatched. CDR1 is SGDLS, CDR2 YYNGEE, per germline. CDR3 in amino acids: CASSVLSGSDTGELFF. In DNA form, the CDR3 reads TGTGCCAGCAGCGTTCTAAGCGGGAGTGACACCGGGGAGCTGTTTTTT.

The chain recombines TRBV24-1 with TRBJ2-3; D unresolved. CDR3 length equals 15 residues. Trimming left V 0 bases short and J 0 bases short, with 6 bases between. Germline V lookup: CDR1 KGHDR, CDR2 SFDVKD. In DNA, the CDR3 is TGTGCCACCAGTGATTTGACCGGAAGCACAGATACGCAGTATTTT. Amino acids: CATSDLTGSTDTQYF.

This clonotype was observed a handful of times. The CDR3 coding sequence is TGTGCCAGCAGAGTTGACAGGGGGCGGGCAGATACGCAGTATTTT. Translated: CASRVDRGRADTQYF. The V gene is TRBV6-2 or TRBV6-3, the J gene TRBJ2-3; TRBD1 agrees at 10 bases. Unmatched junction bases numbered 7, after V lost 6 bases and J lost 4 bases. CDR3 size: 15 residues. Germline-derived CDR1 and CDR2 are MNHEY and SVGEGT.

Regarding this clonotype: This may arise from a read error, as a much more abundant clone is one base away. V usage is TRBV5-5 and J usage is TRBJ2-1; no reliable D call. CDR1 is SGHKS and CDR2 is YYEKEE in the germline V gene (reference sequence). There are 17 residues in the CDR3. The ends were cut back, 6 bases at V and 2 bases at J, with 21 bases in the middle. Here the CDR3 reads CASTLHWRGYPYNEQFF. Here the CDR3 DNA reads TGTGCCAGCACCCTCCATTGGCGTGGCTATCCCTACAATGAGCAGTTCTTC. Complete variable domain (other parts from reference TRBV5-5 and TRBJ2-1): DAGVTQSPTHLIKTRGQQVTLRCSPISGHKSVSWYQQVLGQGPQFIFQYYEKEERGRGNFPDRFSARQFPNYSSELNVNALLLGDSALYLCASTLHWRGYPYNEQFFGPGTRLTVL.

There are many counts of this clonotype. The rearrangement joins TRBV6-1 to TRBJ2-1; 8 bases agree with TRBD1. V lost 5 bases, J lost 6 bases, and 9 bases stayed unmatched. CDR3 size: 15 residues. Germline CDR1 and CDR2: MNHNS and SASEGT. The CDR3 nucleotides are TGTGCCAGCAGTCGAAGTAACAGGGGGGTCAATGAGCAGTTCTTC. It yields the protein CASSRSNRGVNEQFF.

In its sample, this clonotype was seen many times. The rearrangement uses TRBV5-1 and TRBJ2-1, with TRBD1 as a possible D gene (6 bases). Germline V lookup: CDR1 SGHRS, CDR2 YFSETQ. Trimming shortened V by 4 bases and J by 0 bases, and 14 bases separated the two germline ends. This CDR3 spans 16 amino acids. CDR3 sequence (DNA): TGCGCCAGCAGCCTTGTCGGACAGAGCTCCTACAATGAGCAGTTCTTC. This gives the protein CASSLVGQSSYNEQFF.

This clonotype was seen only a few times. The chain employs TRBV11-2 and TRBJ2-1; TRBD2 aligns across 9 bases. This CDR3 contains 19 residues. Per the germline V gene, CDR1 is SGHAT and CDR2 is FQNNGV. Unmatched junction bases numbered 17, after V lost 8 bases and J lost 0 bases. This chain's CDR3 is CASALAGLAPLSSYNEQFF. Written as DNA, the CDR3 is TGTGCCAGCGCACTCGCGGGACTAGCCCCCTTGAGCTCCTACAATGAGCAGTTCTTC.

The chain joins TRBV20-1 to TRBJ2-7; TRBD2 matches at 9 bases. The V gene's germline CDR1 is DFQATT and CDR2 SNEGSKA (reference sequence). Germline trimming cut 0 bases from V and 2 bases from J; bases unmatched to any gene: 11. This CDR3 is 17 amino acids long. This CDR3 reads CSARDEFRIAGAYEQYF. DNA for the CDR3: TGCAGTGCTAGAGACGAATTTCGGATAGCGGGAGCCTACGAGCAGTACTTC.

The rearrangement joins TRBV4-3 to TRBJ2-2; no clear D. The CDR3 runs 17 residues. V was shortened by 0 bases and J by 1 base, with 12 bases between the two germline ends. Germline loops: CDR1 LGHNA, CDR2 YSLEER. The CDR3 here is CASSQDIGIGNTGELFF. DNA of the CDR3: TGCGCCAGCAGCCAAGATATTGGGATAGGGAACACCGGGGAGCTGTTTTTT.

The chain employs TRBV7-2 and TRBJ1-3, with a possible D match to TRBD1 (6 bases). With 8 bases removed from V and 4 bases from J, the gap between germline ends came to 18 bases. Germline V lookup: CDR1 SGHTA, CDR2 FQGNSA. There are 15 residues in the CDR3. In nucleotides, the CDR3 is TGTGCCAGCGGGGGAGAGGGGGTGAGGGGAAACACCATATATTTT. It encodes CASGGEGVRGNTIYF. Using reference TRBV7-2 and TRBJ1-3 for the parts outside the CDR3, the full variable domain is GAGVSQSPSNKVTEKGKDVELRCDPISGHTALYWYRQSLGQGLEFLIYFQGNSAPDKSGLPSDRFSAERTGGSVSTLTIQRTQQEDSAVYLCASGGEGVRGNTIYFGEGSWLTVV.

This clonotype was counted between two and nine times. The V gene is TRBV7-2, the J gene TRBJ2-7; 9 bases map to TRBD2. This CDR3 is 15 amino acids long. V was clipped by 0 bases and J by 2 bases; unmatched bases: 2. CDR1 and CDR2 (germline): SGHTA, FQGNSA. The CDR3 region is CASSLAGGGAYEQYF. CDR3 nucleotide sequence: TGTGCCAGCAGCTTAGCTGGCGGGGGGGCCTACGAGCAGTACTTC.

This clonotype came up a few times. V and J are TRBV7-8 and TRBJ2-7; D is uncertain. The CDR3 contains 16 residues. The germline CDR1 and CDR2 sequences are SGHVS and FQNEAQ. Trimming removed 4 bases at V and 3 bases at J, with 19 bases between. The CDR3 protein is CASSSTDLLGYYEQYF. Written as DNA, the CDR3 is TGTGCCAGCAGCTCCACAGACCTACTTGGGTACTACGAGCAGTACTTC.

V and J are TRBV4-1 and TRBJ2-2, with 7 bases that match TRBD1. The CDR3 loop spans 14 amino acids. The V segment lost 4 bases and the J segment 5 bases; nucleotides outside the gene matches: 4. Germline assignment: CDR1 MGHRA and CDR2 YSYEKL. CDR3 sequence (DNA): TGCGCCAGCAGCCGGGACAGCTGGACCGGGGAGCTGTTTTTT. It codes for CASSRDSWTGELFF.